This T cell receptor beta chain was captured in a study of T cells expressing NK-cell markers. The CDR3 runs to 15 residues. Germline lookup yields CDR1 SGHNT and CDR2 YENEEA. cDNA encoding TCR beta was synthesized via 5'RACE template switching incorporating UMIs. TCRdb reprocessed the 5' RACE reads, with one entry per CDR3 protein and no DNA. In total, the table holds approximately 460,000 distinct CDR3 sequences. As to this clonotype: Its antigen is not identified.

Study findings and constraints: One observes that, in a handful of donors, these clonotypes were also the leading ones within the CD3+CD56-NKG2C+ fraction. Dominant NKG2C+ clonotypes made up roughly 1.0-7.0% of CD8+ T cells in a handful of donors. What remained unclear was the HCMV specificity of expanded NKG2C+ T cell clones.

This TCR came from a woman between 18 and 70 years old in good health. The sample consisted of blood T cells: a sorted CD56 or NKG2C T cell subset, CD4+ or CD8+ T cells, or bulk PBMC T cells (not recorded which). The chain is built from TRBV11-3 and TRBJ2-1; TCRdb's D gene call, TRBD2, goes unchecked for lack of DNA. The chain's CDR3 is CASSLAGGSHNEQFF.